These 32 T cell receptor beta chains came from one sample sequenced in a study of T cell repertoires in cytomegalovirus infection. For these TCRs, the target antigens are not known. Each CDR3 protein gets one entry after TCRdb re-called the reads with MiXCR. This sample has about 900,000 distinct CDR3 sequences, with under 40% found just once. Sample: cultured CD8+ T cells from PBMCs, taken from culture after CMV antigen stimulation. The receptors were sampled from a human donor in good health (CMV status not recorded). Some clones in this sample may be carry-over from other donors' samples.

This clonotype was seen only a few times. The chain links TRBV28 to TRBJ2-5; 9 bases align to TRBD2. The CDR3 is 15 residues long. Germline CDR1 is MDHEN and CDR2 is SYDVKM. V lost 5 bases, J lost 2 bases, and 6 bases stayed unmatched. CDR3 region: CASSLPLAGQETQYF. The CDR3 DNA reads TGTGCCAGCAGTCTACCCCTAGCGGGGCAAGAGACCCAGTACTTC.

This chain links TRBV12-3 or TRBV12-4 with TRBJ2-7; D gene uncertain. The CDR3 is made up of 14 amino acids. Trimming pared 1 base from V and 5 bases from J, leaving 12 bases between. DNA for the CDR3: TGTGCCAGCAGTTTAGGGCCGACGTTGAACGAGCAGTACGTC. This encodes CASSLGPTLNEQYV.

The CDR3 DNA reads as TGTGCCAGCAGTTACCTGTCAGAAGCTTTCTTT. It translates to CASSYLSEAFF. V and J are TRBV6-5 and TRBJ1-1; D remains ambiguous. The CDR3 extends over 11 amino acids. CDR1 is MNHEY and CDR2 is SVGAGI in the germline V gene. The V end lost 2 bases, the J end lost 8 bases, and 6 bases lay between the germline ends.

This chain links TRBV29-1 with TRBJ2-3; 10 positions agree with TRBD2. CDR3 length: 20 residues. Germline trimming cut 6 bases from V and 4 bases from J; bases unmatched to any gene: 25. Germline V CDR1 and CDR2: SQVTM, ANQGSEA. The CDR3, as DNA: TGCAGCGTCTCTGACGAACCAGCGGGGGGGCTGGATTGGGATCCAGATACGCAGTATTTT. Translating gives CSVSDEPAGGLDWDPDTQYF.

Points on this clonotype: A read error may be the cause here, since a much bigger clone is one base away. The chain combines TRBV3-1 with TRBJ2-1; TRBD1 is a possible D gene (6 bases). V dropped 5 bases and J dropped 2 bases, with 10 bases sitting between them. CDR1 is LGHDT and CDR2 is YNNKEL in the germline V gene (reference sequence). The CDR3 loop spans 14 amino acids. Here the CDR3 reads CASSGDTPYNEQFF. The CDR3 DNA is TGTGCCAGCAGCGGGGACACCCCCTACAATGAGCAGTTCTTC.

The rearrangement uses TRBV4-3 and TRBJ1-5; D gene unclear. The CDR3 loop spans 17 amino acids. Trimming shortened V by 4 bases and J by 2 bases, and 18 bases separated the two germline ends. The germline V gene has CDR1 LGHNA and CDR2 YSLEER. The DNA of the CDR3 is TGCGCCAGCAGCCTGTCGTACCCGGGGTTGGGCAATCAGCCCCAGCATTTT. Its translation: CASSLSYPGLGNQPQHF.

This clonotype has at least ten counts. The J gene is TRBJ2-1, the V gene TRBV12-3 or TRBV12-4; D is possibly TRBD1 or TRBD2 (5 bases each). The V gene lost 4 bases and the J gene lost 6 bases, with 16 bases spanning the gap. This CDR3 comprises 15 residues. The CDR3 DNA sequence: TGTGCCAGCAGTTGGGACCCCGGGATATCCAATGAGCAGTTCTTC. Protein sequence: CASSWDPGISNEQFF.

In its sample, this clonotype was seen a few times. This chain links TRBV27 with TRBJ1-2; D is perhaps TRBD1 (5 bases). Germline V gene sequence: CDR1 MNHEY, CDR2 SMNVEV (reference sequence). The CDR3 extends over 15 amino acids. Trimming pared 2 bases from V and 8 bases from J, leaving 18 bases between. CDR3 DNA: TGTGCCAGCAGTTTACATCCAGGGAGAGATAGAGGCTACACCTTC. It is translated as CASSLHPGRDRGYTF.

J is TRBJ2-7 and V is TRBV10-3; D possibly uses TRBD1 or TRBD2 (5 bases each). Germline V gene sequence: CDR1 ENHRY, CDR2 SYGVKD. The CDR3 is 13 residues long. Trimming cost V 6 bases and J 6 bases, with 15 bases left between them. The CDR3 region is CAIRSGTEGEQYF. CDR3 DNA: TGTGCCATCAGGTCCGGGACCGAAGGCGAGCAGTACTTC.

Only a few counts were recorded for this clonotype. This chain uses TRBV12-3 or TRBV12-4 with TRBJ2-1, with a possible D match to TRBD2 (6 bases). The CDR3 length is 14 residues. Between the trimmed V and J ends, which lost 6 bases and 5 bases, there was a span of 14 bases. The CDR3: CASSPRTTNNEQFF. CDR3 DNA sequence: TGTGCCAGCAGCCCTCGGACTACCAACAATGAGCAGTTCTTC.

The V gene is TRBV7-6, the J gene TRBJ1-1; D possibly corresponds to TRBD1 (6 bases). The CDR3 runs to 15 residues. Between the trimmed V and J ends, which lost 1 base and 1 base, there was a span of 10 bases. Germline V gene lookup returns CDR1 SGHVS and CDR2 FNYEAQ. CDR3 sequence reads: CASSLDGGENTEAFF. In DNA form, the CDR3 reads TGTGCCAGCAGCTTAGACGGGGGCGAGAACACTGAAGCTTTCTTT.

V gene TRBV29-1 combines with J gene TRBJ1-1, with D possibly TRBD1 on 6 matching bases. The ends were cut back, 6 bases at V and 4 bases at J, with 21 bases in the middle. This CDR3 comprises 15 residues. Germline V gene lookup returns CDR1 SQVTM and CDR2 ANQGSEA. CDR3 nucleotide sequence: TGCAGCGTCCCCGGGGGGGGGCTTGACGGCACTGAAGCTTTCTTT. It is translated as CSVPGGGLDGTEAFF.

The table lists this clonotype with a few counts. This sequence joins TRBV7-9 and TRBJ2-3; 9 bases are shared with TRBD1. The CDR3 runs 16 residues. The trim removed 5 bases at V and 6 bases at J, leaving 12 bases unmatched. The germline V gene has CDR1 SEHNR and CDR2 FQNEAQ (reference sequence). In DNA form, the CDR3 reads TGTGCCAGCAGCCCGGAGGGGACAGGGTTTCTTGATACGCAGTATTTT. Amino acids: CASSPEGTGFLDTQYF.

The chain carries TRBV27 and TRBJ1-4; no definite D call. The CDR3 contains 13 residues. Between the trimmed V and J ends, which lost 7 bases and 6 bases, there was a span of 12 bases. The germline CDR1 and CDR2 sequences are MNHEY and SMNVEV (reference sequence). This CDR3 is CASKGRGYEKLFF. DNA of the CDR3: TGTGCCAGCAAAGGACGCGGGTATGAAAAACTGTTTTTT.

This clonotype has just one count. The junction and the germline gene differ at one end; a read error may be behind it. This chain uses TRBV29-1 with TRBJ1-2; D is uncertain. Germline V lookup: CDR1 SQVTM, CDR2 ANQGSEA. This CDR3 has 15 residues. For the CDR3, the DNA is TGCAGCGTTGAACCCTTTAGGTCAGCTAACTATAGCTACACCTTC. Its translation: CSVEPFRSANYSYTF.

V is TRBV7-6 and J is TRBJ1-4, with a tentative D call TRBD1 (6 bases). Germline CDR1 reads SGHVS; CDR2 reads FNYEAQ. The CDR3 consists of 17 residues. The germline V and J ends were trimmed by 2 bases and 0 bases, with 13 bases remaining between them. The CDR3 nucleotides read TGTGCCAGCAGCTTAAGGACAGCCAGTGCAACTAATGAAAAACTGTTTTTT. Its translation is CASSLRTASATNEKLFF. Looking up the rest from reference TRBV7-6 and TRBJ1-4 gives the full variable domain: GAGVSQSPRYKVTKRGQDVALRCDPISGHVSLYWYRQALGQGPEFLTYFNYEAQQDKSGLPNDRFSAERPEGSISTLTIQRTEQRDSAMYRCASSLRTASATNEKLFFGSGTQLSVL.

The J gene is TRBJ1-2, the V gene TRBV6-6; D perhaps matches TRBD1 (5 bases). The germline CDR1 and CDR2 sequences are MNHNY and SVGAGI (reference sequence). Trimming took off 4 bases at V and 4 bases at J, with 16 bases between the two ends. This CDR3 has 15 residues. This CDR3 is CASSLTETGSYGYTF. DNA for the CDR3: TGTGCCAGCAGTTTGACAGAGACCGGGAGCTATGGCTACACCTTC.

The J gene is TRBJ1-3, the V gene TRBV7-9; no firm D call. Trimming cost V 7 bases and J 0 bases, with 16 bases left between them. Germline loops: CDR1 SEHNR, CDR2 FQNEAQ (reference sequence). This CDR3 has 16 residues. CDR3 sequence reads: CASNVLPLASGNTIYF. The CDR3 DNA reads TGTGCCAGCAACGTGCTACCTCTTGCCTCTGGAAACACCATATATTTT. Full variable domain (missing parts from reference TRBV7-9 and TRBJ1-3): DTGVSQNPRHKITKRGQNVTFRCDPISEHNRLYWYRQTLGQGPEFLTYFQNEAQLEKSRLLSDRFSAERPKGSFSTLEIQRTEQGDSAMYLCASNVLPLASGNTIYFGEGSWLTVV.

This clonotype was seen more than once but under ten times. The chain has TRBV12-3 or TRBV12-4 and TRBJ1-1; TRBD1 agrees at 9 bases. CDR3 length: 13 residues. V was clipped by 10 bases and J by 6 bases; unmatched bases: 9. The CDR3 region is CATEQGAGAEAFF. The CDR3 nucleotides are TGTGCCACTGAACAGGGGGCTGGGGCTGAAGCTTTCTTT.

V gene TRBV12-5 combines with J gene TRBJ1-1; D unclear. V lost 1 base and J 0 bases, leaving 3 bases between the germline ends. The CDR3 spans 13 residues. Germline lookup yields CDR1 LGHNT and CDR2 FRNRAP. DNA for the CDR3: TGTGCTAGTGGTTTGGGCATGAACACTGAAGCTTTCTTT. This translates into CASGLGMNTEAFF. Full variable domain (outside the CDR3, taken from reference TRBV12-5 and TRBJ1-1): DARVTQTPRHKVTEMGQEVTMRCQPILGHNTVFWYRQTMMQGLELLAYFRNRAPLDDSGMPKDRFSAEMPDATLATLKIQPSEPRDSAVYFCASGLGMNTEAFFGQGTRLTVV.

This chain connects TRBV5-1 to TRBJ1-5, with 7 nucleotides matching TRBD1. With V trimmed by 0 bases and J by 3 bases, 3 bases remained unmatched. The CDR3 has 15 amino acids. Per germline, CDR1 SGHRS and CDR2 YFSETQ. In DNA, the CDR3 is TGCGCCAGCAGCTTGGCCGGGACAGACAATCAGCCCCAGCATTTT. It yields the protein CASSLAGTDNQPQHF.

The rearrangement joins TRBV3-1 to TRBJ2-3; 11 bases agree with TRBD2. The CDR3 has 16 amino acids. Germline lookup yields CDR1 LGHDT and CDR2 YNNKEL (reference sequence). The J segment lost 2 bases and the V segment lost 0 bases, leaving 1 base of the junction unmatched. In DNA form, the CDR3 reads TGTGCCAGCAGCCAAGAGACTAGCGGGAACACAGATACGCAGTATTTT. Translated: CASSQETSGNTDTQYF.

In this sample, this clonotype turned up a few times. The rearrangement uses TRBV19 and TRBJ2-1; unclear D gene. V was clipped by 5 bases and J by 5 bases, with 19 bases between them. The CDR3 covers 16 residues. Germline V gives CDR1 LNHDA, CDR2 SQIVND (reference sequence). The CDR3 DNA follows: TGTGCCAGTAGTTCTCGGACCCTTAACGCTGACAATGAGCAGTTCTTC. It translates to CASSSRTLNADNEQFF. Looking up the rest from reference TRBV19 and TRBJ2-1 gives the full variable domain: DGGITQSPKYLFRKEGQNVTLSCEQNLNHDAMYWYRQDPGQGLRLIYYSQIVNDFQKGDIAEGYSVSREKKESFPLTVTSAQKNPTAFYLCASSSRTLNADNEQFFGPGTRLTVL.

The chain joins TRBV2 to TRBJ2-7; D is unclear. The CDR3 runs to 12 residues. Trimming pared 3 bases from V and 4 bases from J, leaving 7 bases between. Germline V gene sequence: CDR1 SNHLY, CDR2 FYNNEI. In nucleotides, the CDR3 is TGTGCCAGCAGTGAGAGCGTTTACGAGCAGTACTTC. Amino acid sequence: CASSESVYEQYF.

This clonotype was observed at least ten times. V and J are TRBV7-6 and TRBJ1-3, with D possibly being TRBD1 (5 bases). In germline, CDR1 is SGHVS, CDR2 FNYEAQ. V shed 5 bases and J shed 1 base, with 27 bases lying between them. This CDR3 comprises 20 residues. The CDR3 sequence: CASSPTWVGGPVPSGNTIYF. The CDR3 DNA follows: TGTGCCAGCAGCCCTACGTGGGTCGGGGGACCCGTCCCTTCTGGAAACACCATATATTTT.

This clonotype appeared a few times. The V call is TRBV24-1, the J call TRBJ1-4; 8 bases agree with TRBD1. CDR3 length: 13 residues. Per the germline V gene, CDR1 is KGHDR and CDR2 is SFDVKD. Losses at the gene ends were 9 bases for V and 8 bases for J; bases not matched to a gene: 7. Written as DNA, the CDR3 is TGTGCCACCGCGGACAGGGATACAGAAAAACTGTTTTTT. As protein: CATADRDTEKLFF.

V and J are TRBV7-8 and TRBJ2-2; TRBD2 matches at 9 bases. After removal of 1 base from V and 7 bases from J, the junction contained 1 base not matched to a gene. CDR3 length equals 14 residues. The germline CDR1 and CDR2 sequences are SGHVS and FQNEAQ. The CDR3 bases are TGTGCCAGCAGCTTAGTAGCGGGGGACGGGGAGCTGTTTTTT. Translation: CASSLVAGDGELFF.

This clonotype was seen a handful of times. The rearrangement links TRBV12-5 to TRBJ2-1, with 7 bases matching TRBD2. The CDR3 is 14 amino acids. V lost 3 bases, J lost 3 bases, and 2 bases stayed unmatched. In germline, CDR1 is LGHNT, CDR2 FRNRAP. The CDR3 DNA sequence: TGTGCTAGTGGTTTAGGACTAGTCTACAATGAGCAGTTCTTC. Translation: CASGLGLVYNEQFF.

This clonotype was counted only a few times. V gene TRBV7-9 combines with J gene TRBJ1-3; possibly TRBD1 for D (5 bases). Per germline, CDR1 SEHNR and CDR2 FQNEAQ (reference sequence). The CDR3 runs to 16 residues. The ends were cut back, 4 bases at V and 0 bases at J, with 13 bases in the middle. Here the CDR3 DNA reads TGTGCCAGCAGCTCCGAGGGGCTGGCCTCTGGAAACACCATATATTTT. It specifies CASSSEGLASGNTIYF. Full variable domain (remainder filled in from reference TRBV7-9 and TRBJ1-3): DTGVSQNPRHKITKRGQNVTFRCDPISEHNRLYWYRQTLGQGPEFLTYFQNEAQLEKSRLLSDRFSAERPKGSFSTLEIQRTEQGDSAMYLCASSSEGLASGNTIYFGEGSWLTVV.

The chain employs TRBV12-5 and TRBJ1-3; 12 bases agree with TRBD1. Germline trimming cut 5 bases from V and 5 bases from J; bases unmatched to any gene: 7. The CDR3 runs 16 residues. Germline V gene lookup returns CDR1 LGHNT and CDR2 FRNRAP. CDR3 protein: CASGPGTGGERNTIYF. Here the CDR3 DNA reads TGTGCTAGTGGTCCTGGGACAGGGGGCGAGAGAAACACCATATATTTT.

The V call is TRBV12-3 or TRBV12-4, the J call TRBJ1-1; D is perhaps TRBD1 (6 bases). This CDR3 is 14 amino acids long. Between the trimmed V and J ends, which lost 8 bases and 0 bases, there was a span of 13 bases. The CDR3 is CASGNREMNTEAFF. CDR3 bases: TGTGCCAGCGGAAACAGGGAAATGAACACTGAAGCTTTCTTT.

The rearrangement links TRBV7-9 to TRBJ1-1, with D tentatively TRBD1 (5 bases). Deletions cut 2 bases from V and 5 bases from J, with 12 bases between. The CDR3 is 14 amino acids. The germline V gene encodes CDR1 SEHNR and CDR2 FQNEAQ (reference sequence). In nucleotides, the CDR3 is TGTGCCAGCAGCTTAATCTCCCCAGGGACTGAAGCTTTCTTT. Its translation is CASSLISPGTEAFF.